This entry describes one TCR beta chain. The data derive from a study of shared T cell receptors in the human thymus. The CDR3 covers 13 residues. Germline assignment: CDR1 SGHDN and CDR2 FVKESK. The ends were cut back, 4 bases at V and 3 bases at J, with 10 bases in the middle. Libraries were prepared by immunoSEQ multiplex PCR; TCRdb keeps only in-frame clonotypes and omits some of them. This table holds about 710,000 clones, around 87% found once. This same sample was also part of a study on human thymus T cells.

The clonotype was recovered from a boy under two years old with a congenital heart defect. Material: thymocytes. The rearrangement links TRBV14 to TRBJ2-7, with D hard to call. CDR3 protein: CASSPTTNYEQYF. In nucleotides, the CDR3 is TGTGCCAGCAGCCCGACAACCAACTACGAGCAGTACTTC.